A selection of T cell receptor beta chains follows, all from one sample in a study of breast tumors, draining lymph nodes, adjacent tissues. One entry per CDR3 protein results from TCRdb running MiXCR on the multiplex PCR reads. The sample contains some 25,000 distinct CDR3 sequences, over 60% of which appear only once. Sequenced: tumor-adjacent breast tissue. The receptors originated from a female donor with breast cancer. Some clones in this sample may be carry-over from other donors' samples. CDR3s include the opening cysteine and the closing phenylalanine or tryptophan. The order of the fields is J gene, D gene, V gene, clone size, CDR3 DNA, CDR3 protein. The D gene is left open where the match is weak. Size values are once, few and many counts, or a class for expanded clones, and some rows have none.

TRBJ2-2	.	TRBV12-3/TRBV12-4	many	TGTGCCAGCAGCCAAGGACATTCCGGGGAGCTGTTTTTT	CASSQGHSGELFF
TRBJ2-7	.	TRBV19	.	TGTGCCAGTAGTATGGGGTCCCTCTACGAGCAGTACTTC	CASSMGSLYEQYF
TRBJ2-3	.	TRBV9	.	TGTGCCAGCAGCAAAACGGGGCAGGCTAGCGGCACAGATACGCAGTATTTT	CASSKTGQASGTDTQYF
TRBJ2-2	TRBD1	TRBV25-1	many	TGTGCCAGCAGTGAAAGACAGGGGGCTGGCGGGGAGCTGTTTTTT	CASSERQGAGGELFF
TRBJ1-6	.	TRBV15	.	TGTGCCACCAGCAGGGAAGCGGGTGGGTTTGGACCCCTCCACTTT	CATSREAGGFGPLHF
TRBJ2-1	TRBD2	TRBV20-1	.	TGCAGTGTCCTTAGCGGGATCAGCTCCTACAATGAGCAGTTCTTC	CSVLSGISSYNEQFF
TRBJ2-1	TRBD2	TRBV19	.	TGTGCCAGTACCCATGAGTGGACTAGCGGTTACAATGAGCAGTTCTTC	CASTHEWTSGYNEQFF
TRBJ2-7	.	TRBV4-1	.	TGCGCCAGCAGCCAAATGTCGCGGGAGCAGTACTTC	CASSQMSREQYF
TRBJ2-7	.	TRBV10-2	.	TGCGCCAGCAGTGTGTGTGGGCACGAGCAGTACTTC	CASSVCGHEQYF
TRBJ1-3	.	TRBV29-1	.	TGCAGCGTTGTCCTGGGGGCTGGAAACACCATATATTTT	CSVVLGAGNTIYF
TRBJ2-5	.	TRBV14	.	TGTGCCAGCAGCCAAGTCGGGTGGGAAACACAAGAGACCCAGTACTTC	CASSQVGWETQETQYF
TRBJ2-3	.	TRBV19	once	TGTGCCAGTAGTATCAGAAGTGATACACAGTATTTT	CASSIRSDTQYF
TRBJ2-1	.	TRBV10-3	.	TGTGCCATCAGTGATTCCGGGAGTATTGGTAATGAGCAGTTCTTC	CAISDSGSIGNEQFF
TRBJ2-1	TRBD2	TRBV28	.	TGTGCCAGCAGCCCTTGGTCTAGCGGAGGCGTCGATGAGCAGTTCTTC	CASSPWSSGGVDEQFF
TRBJ1-4	.	TRBV14	many	TGTGCCAGCAGCCAAGATGTAGGGGGAACTAATGAAAAACTGTTTTTT	CASSQDVGGTNEKLFF
TRBJ2-7	TRBD2	TRBV4-1	.	TGCGCCAGCAGCCATACCAGGACTAGCCTGGCCGAGCAGTACTTC	CASSHTRTSLAEQYF
TRBJ1-4	.	TRBV5-1	.	TGCGCCAGCAGCTTCGACAGTACAACTAATGAAAAACTGTTTTTT	CASSFDSTTNEKLFF
TRBJ2-7	.	TRBV6-2/TRBV6-3	.	TGTGCCAGCGACTCGGGAGATTACGAGCAGTACTTC	CASDSGDYEQYF
TRBJ2-7	TRBD2	TRBV3-1	.	TGTGCCAGCAGCCCTCTGGGCGGGAGCCTCTACGAGCAGTACTTC	CASSPLGGSLYEQYF
TRBJ2-5	.	TRBV7-9	.	TGTGCCAGCAGCTTAGCGTCTCGATTCCAAGAGACCCAGTACTTC	CASSLASRFQETQYF
TRBJ2-1	.	TRBV18	.	TGTGCCAGCTCACCACGTTTTTCAAGCTCCTACAATGAGCAGTTCTTC	CASSPRFSSSYNEQFF
TRBJ2-7	.	TRBV3-1	many	TGTGCCAGCAGCCAGGGAGCCCTTTACGAGCAGTACTTC	CASSQGALYEQYF
TRBJ1-4	.	TRBV30	.	TGTGCCTCTGGACGGACAACTAATGAAAAACTGTTTTTT	CASGRTTNEKLFF
TRBJ2-7	.	TRBV6-1	once	TGTGCCAGCAGTGAAATGGGGGGCCTCCCCTCCTACGAGCAGTACTTC	CASSEMGGLPSYEQYF
TRBJ2-5	.	TRBV7-9	many	TGTGCCAGCAGCTACATACCGCACGGACAGCCCCAAGAGACCCAGTACTTC	CASSYIPHGQPQETQYF
TRBJ2-1	TRBD2	TRBV7-3	medium-sized	TGTGCCAGCAGCTCCTCTAGCGGGGAAGGCAATGAGCAGTTCTTC	CASSSSSGEGNEQFF
TRBJ2-1	TRBD2	TRBV9	.	TGTGCCAGCAGCGAGACTAGCGGGACCCTAATTAGGCAGTTCTTC	CASSETSGTLIRQFF
TRBJ1-6	.	TRBV9	.	TGTGCCAGCAGCGTAGAGGGTAATTCACCCCTCCACTTT	CASSVEGNSPLHF
TRBJ1-5	.	TRBV20-1	medium-sized	TGCAGTGCTAGGTCCCCAGAACAGCGTTTAATTGGGCAGCCCCAGCATTTT	CSARSPEQRLIGQPQHF
TRBJ1-2	TRBD1	TRBV11-2	large	TGTGCCAGCAGTGGGACAGGGGGATCCTATGGCTACACCTTC	CASSGTGGSYGYTF
TRBJ2-3	TRBD2	TRBV5-1	.	TGCGCCAGCAGCTTGGTCCGAGCGGGAGCCCCAGATACGCAGTATTTT	CASSLVRAGAPDTQYF
TRBJ2-7	TRBD1	TRBV5-1	medium-sized	TGCGCCAGCACCGAATCCTCCGGGACAGGGAGCTACGAGCAGTACTTC	CASTESSGTGSYEQYF
TRBJ2-2	.	TRBV27	.	TGTGCCAGCACAGTTGGGGGGAGCGGGGAGCTGTTTTTT	CASTVGGSGELFF
TRBJ2-5	.	TRBV19	many	TGTGCCAGTAGTATGGCCCCTGCCGGGGCTCCGGAGACCCAGTACTTC	CASSMAPAGAPETQYF
TRBJ2-3	TRBD1	TRBV12-3/TRBV12-4	.	TGTGCCAGCAGTTTAGAGGGACAGATCACAGATACGCAGTATTTT	CASSLEGQITDTQYF
TRBJ2-7	TRBD1	TRBV6-5	.	TGTGCCAGCAGACGATCACAGGGGGCCTACGAGCAGTACTTC	CASRRSQGAYEQYF
TRBJ2-7	.	TRBV20-1	few	TGCAGTGCTAGCTTTGAGCGTAGCTACGAGCAGTACTTC	CSASFERSYEQYF
TRBJ2-7	TRBD2	TRBV20-1	.	TGCAGTGCTAGAGAGGCGGGAGACGAGCAGTACTTC	CSAREAGDEQYF
TRBJ1-5	.	TRBV12-3/TRBV12-4	.	TGTGCCAGCAGACAGAATGATAGGCAGCCCCAGCATTTT	CASRQNDRQPQHF
TRBJ2-1	.	TRBV5-1	.	TGCGCCAGCAGCCCAAGCGGATCATCCTACAATGAGCAGTTCTTC	CASSPSGSSYNEQFF
TRBJ1-1	.	TRBV10-1	.	TGCGCCAGCAGTGACGGAAGGAGGGGAGGAATGAACACTGAAGCTTTCTTT	CASSDGRRGGMNTEAFF
TRBJ2-7	TRBD2	TRBV28	.	TGTGCCAGCAGCACTGGGACTAGCGGGAGGAGGAGTGAACAGTACTTC	CASSTGTSGRRSEQYF
TRBJ2-7	.	TRBV2	once	TGTGCCAGCAGTGTGAGCGTATCCTACGAGCAGTACTTC	CASSVSVSYEQYF
TRBJ2-2	TRBD1	TRBV2	.	TGTGCCAGCAGTGGAACAGGGGGCATTCGCGCCGGGGAGCTGTTTTTT	CASSGTGGIRAGELFF
TRBJ2-1	TRBD2	TRBV20-1	many	TGCAGTGCCCCCGGGACTAGCGGGAGGGCCGTGATCCATGAGCAGTTCTTC	CSAPGTSGRAVIHEQFF
TRBJ2-7	.	TRBV10-3	.	TGTGCCATCAGTGAGAGGACGAGGGACCCCTACGAGCAGTACTTC	CAISERTRDPYEQYF
TRBJ2-3	.	TRBV9	.	TGTGCCAGCAGCGCCATTGCGGCGATCACAGATACGCAGTATTTT	CASSAIAAITDTQYF
TRBJ2-3	.	TRBV20-1	once	TGCAGTGCTAGATTGGCGGGATCTGGGGATACGCAGTATTTT	CSARLAGSGDTQYF
TRBJ2-7	.	TRBV19	.	TGTGCCAGTAGGAACCGGGACCGCCACGAGCAGTACTTC	CASRNRDRHEQYF
TRBJ1-6	.	TRBV20-1	.	TGCAGTGCTAGAGATCTTGCCACCCAAGGGCGTAATTCACCCCTCCACTTT	CSARDLATQGRNSPLHF
TRBJ2-3	.	TRBV15	.	TGTGCCACCTCCCCCGGTCGGTCAGATACGCAGTATTTT	CATSPGRSDTQYF
TRBJ2-7	.	TRBV10-1	.	TGCGCCAGCAGTTATGGACGGACTGAGCAGTACTTC	CASSYGRTEQYF
TRBJ1-5	.	TRBV6-6	.	TGTGCCAGCAGTTTACGGCCAACTACTTATAGCAATCAGCCCCAGCATTTT	CASSLRPTTYSNQPQHF
TRBJ1-6	.	TRBV2	once	TGTGCCAGCAGGAAAGGAGGGTCGGGGAATTCACCCCTCCACTTT	CASRKGGSGNSPLHF
TRBJ2-7	.	TRBV19	.	TGTGCCAGTAGCCAGGGGGGAAGTGGCTCCTACGAGCAGTACTTC	CASSQGGSGSYEQYF
TRBJ2-7	.	TRBV20-1	few	TGCAGTGCTAGAGATTCCCTCGGCGAGCAGTACTTC	CSARDSLGEQYF
TRBJ2-7	TRBD1	TRBV5-1	.	TGCGCCAGCAGCTTACAGGGGGAGAGGTACGAGCAGTACTTC	CASSLQGERYEQYF
TRBJ2-2	TRBD1	TRBV5-5	.	TGTGCCAGCAGCCCGGGGACAGGGGGCCGGGGAGACACCGGGGAGCTGTTTTTT	CASSPGTGGRGDTGELFF
TRBJ2-5	.	TRBV20-1	.	TGCAGTGCCAGACCGGCCAGGGGCCGAGAGACCCAGTACTTC	CSARPARGRETQYF